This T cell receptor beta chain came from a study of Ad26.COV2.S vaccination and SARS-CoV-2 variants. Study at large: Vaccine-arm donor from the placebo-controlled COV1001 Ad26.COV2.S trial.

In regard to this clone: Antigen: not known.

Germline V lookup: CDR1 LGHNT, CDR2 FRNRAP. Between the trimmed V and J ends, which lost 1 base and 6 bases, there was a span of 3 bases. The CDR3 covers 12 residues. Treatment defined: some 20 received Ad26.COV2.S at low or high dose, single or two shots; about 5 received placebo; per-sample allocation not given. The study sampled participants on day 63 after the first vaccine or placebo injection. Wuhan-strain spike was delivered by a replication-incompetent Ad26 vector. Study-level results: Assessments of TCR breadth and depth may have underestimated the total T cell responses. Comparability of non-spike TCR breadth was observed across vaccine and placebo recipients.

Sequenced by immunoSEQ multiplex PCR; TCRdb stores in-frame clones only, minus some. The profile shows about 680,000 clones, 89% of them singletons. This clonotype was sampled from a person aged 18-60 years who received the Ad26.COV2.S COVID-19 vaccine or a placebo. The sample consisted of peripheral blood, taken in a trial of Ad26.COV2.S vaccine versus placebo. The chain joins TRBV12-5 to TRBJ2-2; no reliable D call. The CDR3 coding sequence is TGTGCTAGTGGTTTGGCCCCCGGGGAGCTGTTTTTT. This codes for CASGLAPGELFF.